This T cell receptor beta chain was recovered during a study of T cell responses to AZD1222 COVID-19 vaccine. Study-level findings and limits: Breadth and depth of Spike-specific TCRs rose after two AZD1222 doses.

There are 14 residues in the CDR3. Trimming removed 5 bases from V and 0 bases from J, with 8 bases in between. Germline CDR1 reads MNHEY; CDR2 reads SVGAGI. Sequencing used immunoSEQ multiplex PCR; TCRdb keeps in-frame clones, though not all of them. This table has 95,000 to 150,000 clones, 80% to 90% appearing once. On this clone: Its specificity is unknown.

This sequence joins TRBV6-5 and TRBJ1-3; D perhaps matches TRBD1 (5 bases). This specimen was peripheral blood, taken on day 0 of AZD1222 vaccination. This TCR was recovered from an adult in good health. For the CDR3, the DNA is TGTGCCAGCAGTCCCGACAGCTCTGGAAACACCATATATTTT. Translating gives CASSPDSSGNTIYF.